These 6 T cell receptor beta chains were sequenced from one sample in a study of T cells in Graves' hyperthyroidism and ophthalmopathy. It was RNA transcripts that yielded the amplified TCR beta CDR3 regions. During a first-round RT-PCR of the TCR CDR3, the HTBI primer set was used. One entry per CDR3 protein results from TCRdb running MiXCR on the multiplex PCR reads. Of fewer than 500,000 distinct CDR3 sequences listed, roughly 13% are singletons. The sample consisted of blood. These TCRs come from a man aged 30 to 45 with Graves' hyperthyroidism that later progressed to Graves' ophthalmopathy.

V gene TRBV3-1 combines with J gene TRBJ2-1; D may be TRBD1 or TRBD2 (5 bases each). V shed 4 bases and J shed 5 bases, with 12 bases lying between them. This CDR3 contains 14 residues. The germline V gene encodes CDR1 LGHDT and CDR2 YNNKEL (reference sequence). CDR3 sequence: CASSPGLTNNEQFF. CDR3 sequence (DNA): TGTGCCAGCAGCCCGGGGCTAACAAACAATGAGCAGTTCTTC.

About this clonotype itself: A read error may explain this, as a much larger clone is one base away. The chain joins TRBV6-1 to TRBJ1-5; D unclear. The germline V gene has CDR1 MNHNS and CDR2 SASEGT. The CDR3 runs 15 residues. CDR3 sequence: CTSSPRGGSGQPQHF. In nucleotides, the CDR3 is TGTACCAGCAGCCCCCGAGGAGGGTCGGGTCAGCCCCAGCATTTT.

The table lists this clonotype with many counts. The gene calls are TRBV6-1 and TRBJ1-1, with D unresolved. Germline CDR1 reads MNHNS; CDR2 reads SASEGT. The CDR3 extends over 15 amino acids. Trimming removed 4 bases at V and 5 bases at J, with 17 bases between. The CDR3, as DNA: TGTGCCAGCAGTGCCCCGGGAGTACGGGCGACTGAAGCTTTCTTT. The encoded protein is CASSAPGVRATEAFF.

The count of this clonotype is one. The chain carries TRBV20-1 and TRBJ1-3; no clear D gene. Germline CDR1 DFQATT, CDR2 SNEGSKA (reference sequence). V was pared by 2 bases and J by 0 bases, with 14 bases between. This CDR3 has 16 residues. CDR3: CSARFGLPISGNTIYF. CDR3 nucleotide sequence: TGCAGTGCTAGATTTGGACTTCCGATCTCTGGAAACACCATATATTTT.

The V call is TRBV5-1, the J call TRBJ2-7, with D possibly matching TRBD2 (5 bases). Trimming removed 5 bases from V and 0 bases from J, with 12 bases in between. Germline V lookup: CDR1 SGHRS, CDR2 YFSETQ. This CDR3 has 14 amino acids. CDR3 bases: TGCGCCAGCAGGCCGGGAATTAGCTCCTACGAGCAGTACTTC. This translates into CASRPGISSYEQYF.

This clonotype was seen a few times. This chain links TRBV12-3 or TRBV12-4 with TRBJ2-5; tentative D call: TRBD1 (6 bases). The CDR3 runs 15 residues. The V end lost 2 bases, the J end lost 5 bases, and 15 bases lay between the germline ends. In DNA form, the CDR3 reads TGTGCCAGCAGTTTATCTGGGGGCCGCGGGGAGACCCAGTACTTC. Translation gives CASSLSGGRGETQYF.